The 19 T cell receptor beta chains below come from one sample, sequenced in a study of graft-versus-host responses after intestinal transplantation. The protocol was immunoSEQ multiplex PCR, while the TCRdb copy is restricted to in-frame clones and leaves out a portion. The table lists 25,000 to 35,000 clones, roughly 87% of them singletons. The source material was PBMCs, sampled around 480 days after intestinal transplantation. The source of these receptors is a human patient who received an intestinal transplant, so some T cells may come from the graft donor.

V gene TRBV28 combines with J gene TRBJ1-2; D not resolved. CDR3 length: 12 residues. Trimming took off 7 bases at V and 5 bases at J, with 11 bases between the two ends. Germline V gene lookup returns CDR1 MDHEN and CDR2 SYDVKM. CDR3 DNA: TGTGCCAGCACTACCGGGGTTTATGGCTACACCTTC. Amino acids: CASTTGVYGYTF.

V gene TRBV4-1 combines with J gene TRBJ2-2; 7 bases align to TRBD2. The CDR3 spans 17 residues. CDR1 MGHRA and CDR2 YSYEKL come from the germline V gene. V trimming: 0 bases; J trimming: 6 bases; junction bases outside the gene matches: 10. This CDR3 reads CASSQDQAGIRAGELFF. In DNA form, the CDR3 reads TGCGCCAGCAGCCAAGATCAAGCGGGGATCAGGGCCGGGGAGCTGTTTTTT.

V is TRBV4-3 and J is TRBJ1-2, with 10 positions matching TRBD1. Trimming removed 0 bases from V and 5 bases from J; junction bases left unmatched: 3. Germline CDR1 is LGHNA and CDR2 is YSLEER. The CDR3 is 15 residues long. CDR3 nucleotide sequence: TGCGCCAGCAGCCAAGATTTGGGACAGGGGTATGGCTACACCTTC. This codes for CASSQDLGQGYGYTF.

The chain is built from TRBV13 and TRBJ2-1; D gene ambiguous. Per the germline V gene, CDR1 is PRHDT and CDR2 is FYEKMQ (reference sequence). The CDR3 covers 17 residues. V was clipped by 0 bases and J by 0 bases, with 12 bases between them. CDR3 sequence: CASSLGRATPSYNEQFF. The CDR3 DNA is TGTGCCAGCAGCTTAGGCCGGGCTACGCCCTCCTACAATGAGCAGTTCTTC.

The chain employs TRBV14 and TRBJ2-1, with 11 positions matching TRBD2. V lost 4 bases, J lost 5 bases, and 10 bases stayed unmatched. The CDR3 is 17 residues long. Germline CDR1 is SGHDN and CDR2 is FVKESK. CDR3 bases: TGTGCCAGCAGCCTCCCACAAATACTAGCGGGAGACAATGAGCAGTTCTTC. Its protein product is CASSLPQILAGDNEQFF.

This chain uses TRBV6-1 with TRBJ2-1; possibly TRBD2 for D (6 bases). CDR1 and CDR2 (germline): MNHNS, SASEGT. With 2 bases removed from V and 7 bases from J, the gap between germline ends came to 18 bases. CDR3 length equals 16 residues. The CDR3 DNA reads as TGTGCCAGCAGTGAACTGGGACTGAGGAACGCGAATGAGCAGTTCTTC. Protein sequence: CASSELGLRNANEQFF.

The chain couples TRBV4-1 to TRBJ2-1; TRBD1 matches at 7 bases. J gave up 0 bases and V 4 bases, and 6 bases lay outside the gene matches. This CDR3 is built from 16 residues. CDR1 is MGHRA, CDR2 YSYEKL, per germline. The CDR3 region is CASSPSGQSSYNEQFF. DNA of the CDR3: TGCGCCAGCAGCCCGTCGGGACAGAGCTCCTACAATGAGCAGTTCTTC.

In its sample, this clone was seen a few times. The J gene is TRBJ1-6, the V gene TRBV9; D not resolved. Per germline, CDR1 SGDLS and CDR2 YYNGEE. The length of the CDR3 is 14 residues. V lost 4 bases, J lost 7 bases, and 12 bases lay in between. In DNA, the CDR3 is TGTGCCAGCAGCACCCTGACCACGAATTCACCCCTCCACTTT. It translates to CASSTLTTNSPLHF.

The rearrangement joins TRBV5-1 to TRBJ2-5, with 15 bases identical to TRBD2. Trimming cost V 4 bases and J 7 bases; bases outside gene matches: 5. Germline CDR1 and CDR2: SGHRS and YFSETQ. This CDR3 is built from 15 residues. This chain's CDR3 is CASSGGLAGGGTQYF. The CDR3, as DNA: TGCGCCAGCAGCGGGGGACTAGCGGGAGGAGGGACCCAGTACTTC.

This chain joins TRBV4-1 and TRBJ2-1; 11 bases map to TRBD1. V lost 2 bases to trimming and J lost 8 bases; unmatched junction nucleotides: 5. Germline loops: CDR1 MGHRA, CDR2 YSYEKL. The CDR3 runs to 15 residues. CDR3 DNA: TGCGCCAGCAGCCAACCGGGACAGGGGGTGGATGAGCAGTTCTTC. Its translation is CASSQPGQGVDEQFF.

This chain connects TRBV5-1 to TRBJ2-4; 10 bases are a match to TRBD2. This CDR3 has 15 residues. J lost 1 base, V lost 4 bases, and 2 bases had no gene match. Germline CDR1 reads SGHRS; CDR2 reads YFSETQ. This chain's CDR3 is CASSPGLAAKNIQYF. The CDR3, as DNA: TGCGCCAGCAGCCCGGGACTAGCGGCCAAAAACATTCAGTACTTC.

The CDR3 is CASSYRTGQGEQPQHF. Here the CDR3 DNA reads TGTGCCAGCAGTTACCGAACGGGACAGGGTGAACAGCCCCAGCATTTT. The chain recombines TRBV6-6 with TRBJ1-5; 9 positions match TRBD1. The CDR3 spans 16 residues. In germline, CDR1 is MNHNY, CDR2 SVGAGI (reference sequence). V dropped 2 bases and J dropped 7; count of bases not matched to a gene: 9.

This rearrangement joins TRBV5-4 to TRBJ2-7, with D perhaps TRBD1 (6 bases). Germline CDR1 SGHNT, CDR2 YYREEE (reference sequence). This CDR3 has 13 amino acids. V lost 4 bases to trimming and J lost 2 bases, with 10 bases between them. This CDR3 is CASSGQGTYEQYF. Here the CDR3 DNA reads TGTGCCAGCAGCGGGCAGGGGACCTACGAGCAGTACTTC. The full variable domain, its missing parts supplied by reference TRBV5-4 and TRBJ2-7, is ETGVTQSPTHLIKTRGQQVTLRCSSQSGHNTVSWYQQALGQGPQFIFQYYREEENGRGNFPPRFSGLQFPNYSSELNVNALELDDSALYLCASSGQGTYEQYFGPGTRLTVT.

The V and J genes are TRBV4-3 and TRBJ1-2; D is uncertain. The CDR3 spans 14 residues. Looked up from germline, CDR1 is LGHNA and CDR2 is YSLEER. V was pared by 2 bases and J by 5 bases, with 12 bases between. The CDR3 reads CASSQWTGSYGYTF. For the CDR3, the DNA is TGCGCCAGCAGCCAATGGACGGGGAGTTATGGCTACACCTTC.

This rearrangement joins TRBV6-5 to TRBJ1-3; a weak D match, TRBD1 (6 bases). This CDR3 comprises 15 residues. The germline V gene encodes CDR1 MNHEY and CDR2 SVGAGI. The V end was cut by 7 bases, the J end by 0 bases, with 13 bases between. In DNA form, the CDR3 reads TGTGCCAGCACCGACAGGACCTACTCTGGAAACACCATATATTTT. It encodes CASTDRTYSGNTIYF.

The chain couples TRBV18 to TRBJ1-4; no definite D call. The CDR3 spans 13 residues. Per germline, CDR1 KGHSH and CDR2 LQKENI. V lost 2 bases to trimming and J lost 8 bases, with 9 bases between them. The CDR3 bases are TGTGCCAGCTCACCAAGTAGAACAGAAAAACTGTTTTTT. Protein product: CASSPSRTEKLFF.

The chain has TRBV28 and TRBJ1-6; 10 bases map to TRBD1. V trimming: 6 bases; J trimming: 11 bases; junction bases outside the gene matches: 10. Germline-derived CDR1 and CDR2 are MDHEN and SYDVKM. The CDR3 totals 15 residues. CDR3 sequence reads: CASSLLPGTGAPLHF. The CDR3 DNA reads TGTGCCAGCAGCCTTCTTCCGGGGACAGGGGCACCCCTCCACTTT.

This clone has more than one count but fewer than ten. J is TRBJ2-2 and V is TRBV11-3; no firm D call. Germline V gene data show CDR1 as SGHNT and CDR2 as YENEEA. The ends were cut back, 2 bases at V and 3 bases at J, with 1 base in the middle. The CDR3 sequence is 12 residues long. The CDR3 reads CASSLHTGELFF. The DNA for the CDR3 is TGTGCCAGCAGCTTACACACCGGGGAGCTGTTTTTT.

J is TRBJ2-2 and V is TRBV6-1; 10 bases match TRBD1. V lost 9 bases, J lost 1 base, and 5 bases stayed unmatched. This CDR3 spans 15 amino acids. Germline V gene lookup returns CDR1 MNHNS and CDR2 SASEGT. The DNA for the CDR3 is TGTGCCAGTGGACAGGGGGTGCTGAACACCGGGGAGCTGTTTTTT. It specifies CASGQGVLNTGELFF.